These 13 T cell receptor beta chains were all obtained from the same sample, sequenced in a study of CD8+CD57+ T cells in acquired aplastic anemia. For sequencing, patients were chosen who had shown expansion of CD8+CD57+ cells by flow cytometry. Genomic DNA served as template for TCR beta VDJ and CDR3 profiling. MiXCR was run by TCRdb on the reads, yielding one entry per CDR3 protein. The sample has about 240,000 distinct CDR3 sequences, around half seen once. Sequences were obtained from sorted CD4+, CD8+, or CD8+CD57+ T cells (not recorded which) from PBMCs. The receptors were gathered from a human donor with aplastic anemia.

This clonotype was counted between two and nine times. This sequence joins TRBV27 and TRBJ2-5, with D possibly being TRBD1 (5 bases). The CDR3 contains 16 residues. V lost 5 bases, J lost 2 bases, and 18 bases lay in between. The germline V gene encodes CDR1 MNHEY and CDR2 SMNVEV (reference sequence). The CDR3 is CASSPWKGLVQETQYF. DNA of the CDR3: TGTGCCAGCAGTCCGTGGAAGGGGTTGGTTCAAGAGACCCAGTACTTC.

Many counts were recorded for this clonotype. This chain connects TRBV5-1 to TRBJ1-2; D gene uncertain. The CDR3 loop spans 10 amino acids. Looked up from germline, CDR1 is SGHRS and CDR2 is YFSETQ. Trimming removed 4 bases from V and 7 bases from J, with 5 bases in between. The DNA for the CDR3 is TGCGCCAGCAGCCCCGGTGGCTACACCTTC. Its protein is CASSPGGYTF.

This clonotype was detected many times. The chain carries TRBV5-1 and TRBJ2-3; D possibly matches TRBD1 or TRBD2 (6 bases each). Germline CDR1 is SGHRS and CDR2 is YFSETQ. The CDR3 length is 16 residues. Trimming removed 3 bases from V and 3 bases from J, with 17 bases in between. CDR3 DNA sequence: TGCGCCAGCAGCTCCTCCCCGGGGGCGGCTACAGATACGCAGTATTTT. Amino acids: CASSSSPGAATDTQYF.

The chain carries TRBV14 and TRBJ1-4; TRBD1 aligns across 8 bases. This CDR3 spans 17 amino acids. Germline V CDR1 and CDR2: SGHDN, FVKESK. The ends lost 0 bases at V and 4 bases at J; junction bases unmatched: 7. CDR3 residues: CASSQEFRQGFNEKLFF. In DNA, the CDR3 is TGTGCCAGCAGCCAAGAATTTCGACAGGGGTTTAATGAAAAACTGTTTTTT.

The genes are TRBV7-9 and TRBJ2-7; D gene unclear. Germline loops: CDR1 SEHNR, CDR2 FQNEAQ (reference sequence). Trimming removed 4 bases from V and 2 bases from J, with 9 bases in between. The CDR3 spans 13 residues. The CDR3 loop is CASSSPLTYEQYF. The CDR3 bases are TGTGCCAGCAGCTCGCCTCTAACCTACGAGCAGTACTTC.

Comment on this clonotype: Germline is not matched at one junction end, which may reflect a read error. The gene calls are TRBV9 and TRBJ2-3; 7 nucleotides agree with TRBD2. CDR1 SGDLS and CDR2 YYNGEE come from the germline V gene. The CDR3 is 17 residues long. The CDR3 DNA is TGTGCCAGCAGCGAGACTTGGCGGGAGAGTGGCACAGATACGCGGTATTTT. Protein product: CASSETWRESGTDTRYF.

This CDR3 is CASIKTGGFGYTF. The DNA of the CDR3 is TGTGCCAGCATCAAGACAGGGGGTTTTGGCTACACCTTC. This sequence joins TRBV2 and TRBJ1-2, with TRBD1 identical over 9 bases. The CDR3 runs 13 residues. Trimming at V came to 7 bases and at J to 7 bases, leaving 7 bases not matched to a gene. Germline V gene lookup returns CDR1 SNHLY and CDR2 FYNNEI.

On this clonotype: A read error is likely, as this CDR3 ends without the conserved phenylalanine or tryptophan. No DNA is shown, since the ends of the CDR3 on it are uncertain; the CDR3 is the one TCRdb lists. The CDR3 loop reads CASSLGLLS. V is TRBV7-6 and J is TRBJ1-6. Germline V gives CDR1 SGHVS, CDR2 FNYEAQ. Termini included, the CDR3 measures 9 amino acids.

As to this clonotype: One base away lies a much larger clone, so this may be a sequencing read error. The V gene is TRBV4-1, the J gene TRBJ2-7; D unresolved. CDR1 MGHRA and CDR2 YSYEKL come from the germline V gene. This CDR3 has 15 amino acids. The CDR3 nucleotides read TGCGTCAGCAGCCCTGACACCGCCACACTCTACGAGCAGTACTTC. Residues: CVSSPDTATLYEQYF.

This chain uses TRBV12-3 or TRBV12-4 with TRBJ1-2; D unresolved. CDR3 length equals 11 residues. Trimming removed 7 bases at V and 7 bases at J, with 10 bases between. The CDR3 region is CASTVVAGYTF. In DNA form, the CDR3 reads TGTGCCAGCACCGTCGTGGCTGGCTACACCTTC.

This rearrangement joins TRBV25-1 to TRBJ2-7; D unresolved. Germline CDR1 MGHDK, CDR2 SYGVNS. The CDR3 is 12 amino acids. The CDR3 spells CARELREYEQYF. The CDR3 DNA reads as TGTGCTAGAGAGTTACGAGAGTACGAGCAGTACTTC.

This clonotype was counted at least ten times. A much larger clonotype is one base distant, so this may be a read error. V usage is TRBV24-1 and J usage is TRBJ2-3; 7 positions agree with TRBD2. This CDR3 is 16 amino acids long. The V gene's germline CDR1 is KGHDR and CDR2 SFDVKD. For the CDR3, the DNA is TGTGCCACCAGCCTGACTGGGGAGGGCCTCACAGGTACGCAGTATTTT. Translating it yields CATSLTGEGLTGTQYF.

The sample holds one count of this clonotype. J is TRBJ1-6 and V is TRBV4-3; the match to TRBD1 covers 8 bases. CDR3 length: 15 residues. In germline, CDR1 is LGHNA, CDR2 YSLEER. V shed 0 bases and J 7 bases; nucleotides not matched to a gene: 2. In DNA, the CDR3 is TGCGCCAGCAGCCAAGATCGACAGGGGAATTCACCCCTCCACTTT. Translation: CASSQDRQGNSPLHF.